The source of this TCR beta chain is a study of blood T cell repertoires in COVID-19. Germline lookup yields CDR1 ENHRY and CDR2 SYGVKD. Losses at the gene ends were 2 bases for V and 4 bases for J; bases not matched to a gene: 3. The CDR3 sequence is 16 residues long. Before being deemed recovered, Cohort 3 donors had two negative PCRs, clearance, or symptom resolution. Measured with immunoSEQ multiplex PCR; TCRdb has only the in-frame clones, and not every one. The sample contains over 200,000 clones, under 90% of which appear only once. Sequencing input: PBMCs or T cells enriched from blood (not recorded which). The chain employs TRBV10-3 and TRBJ2-3; 13 positions agree with TRBD2. This receptor was identified in a man aged 18-30 years who had recovered from COVID-19. This chain's CDR3 is CAISETTSGGADTQYF. CDR3 sequence (DNA): TGTGCCATCAGTGAGACCACTAGCGGGGGGGCAGATACGCAGTATTTT.